This entry lists 5 T cell receptor beta chains sequenced from one sample in a study of siplizumab effects on memory and regulatory T cells (dated by TCRdb to about 2019). The library came from the immunoSEQ multiplex PCR assay. This is the immuneACCESS table as TCRdb keeps it, with only in-frame sequences that have V and J called. A part of the clones is gone; compared with another copy, unresolved V genes explain less than half, and the rest is unexplained. In all, the sample holds 70,000 to 95,000 clones, and over 85% of those were seen once. The top ten hold 5.5% to 7.5% of the sample. The sample taken for sequencing was CD8+ T cells sorted from blood. The receptors stem from a human donor in good health.

The chain is built from TRBV27 and TRBJ2-7, with a tentative D call TRBD1 (5 bases). The CDR3 covers 14 residues. Per germline, CDR1 MNHEY and CDR2 SMNVEV (reference sequence). Trimming removed 2 bases at V and 0 bases at J, with 8 bases between. DNA of the CDR3: TGTGCCAGCAGTTTACGCAGGGCCTCCTACGAGCAGTACTTC. As protein: CASSLRRASYEQYF.

This chain joins TRBV21-1 and TRBJ2-7. TRBV21-1 is reported as a pseudogene. The CDR3 contains 15 residues. CDR3 in amino acids: CASSDPETASYEQYF. The DNA of the CDR3 is TGTGCCAGCAGCGACCCCGAGACGGCCTCCTACGAGCAGTACTTC.

This chain links TRBV27 with TRBJ2-1, with D perhaps given as TRBD1 or TRBD2 (5 bases each). Germline-derived CDR1 and CDR2 are MNHEY and SMNVEV (reference sequence). The CDR3 has 16 amino acids. Trimming pared 0 bases from V and 0 bases from J, leaving 9 bases between. For the CDR3, the DNA is TGTGCCAGCAGTTTATCGGCAGGGAGCTCCTACAATGAGCAGTTCTTC. It yields the protein CASSLSAGSSYNEQFF.

J is TRBJ2-3 and V is TRBV29-1; 9 bases agree with TRBD2. With 4 bases clipped from V and 7 bases from J, the junction kept 9 bases outside the gene matches. Germline V gene data show CDR1 as SQVTM and CDR2 as ANQGSEA. CDR3 length: 14 residues. In DNA form, the CDR3 reads TGCAGCGTTGGAGGGCGGGGGGGCCCTAATACGCAGTATTTT. This translates into CSVGGRGGPNTQYF.

V usage is TRBV14 and J usage is TRBJ1-1; 9 nucleotides match TRBD1. This CDR3 contains 16 residues. V dropped 4 bases and J dropped 7; count of bases not matched to a gene: 13. Germline V gene lookup returns CDR1 SGHDN and CDR2 FVKESK. In DNA, the CDR3 is TGTGCCAGCAGCCTATATACGGGGACAGGGACGGGTGAAGCTTTCTTT. This sequence encodes CASSLYTGTGTGEAFF.